This T cell receptor beta chain was recorded in a study of blood T cell repertoires in COVID-19. Study information: Spain, Italy and the United States supplied samples that represented acute and convalescent COVID-19. T cells, B-cell-depleted T cells, or PBMCs supplied cDNA or gDNA.

Authors' data handling: Estimation of nucleated cell counts was performed using reference gene primer amplification. Assay: immunoSEQ multiplex PCR; the TCRdb copy retains only in-frame clones and omits some. The DNA gave D and trimming, while V, J and clone size come from that table. The sample lists 40,000 or so clones, over 70% seen once, with 8.5% to 10% in the top ten. This clone was found once. Losses at the gene ends were 8 bases for V and 1 base for J; bases not matched to a gene: 6. The CDR3 has 14 residues. CDR1 and CDR2 from the germline V gene are MNHEY and SVGAGI. The receptor was derived from a human donor in a cohort sampled during active COVID-19. The chain couples TRBV6-5 to TRBJ1-2, with 8 bases identical to TRBD1. Sequencing was done on a sample of peripheral blood. CDR3: CASDRGTLNYGYTF. The CDR3 DNA reads as TGTGCCAGCGACAGGGGAACCCTTAACTATGGCTACACCTTC.